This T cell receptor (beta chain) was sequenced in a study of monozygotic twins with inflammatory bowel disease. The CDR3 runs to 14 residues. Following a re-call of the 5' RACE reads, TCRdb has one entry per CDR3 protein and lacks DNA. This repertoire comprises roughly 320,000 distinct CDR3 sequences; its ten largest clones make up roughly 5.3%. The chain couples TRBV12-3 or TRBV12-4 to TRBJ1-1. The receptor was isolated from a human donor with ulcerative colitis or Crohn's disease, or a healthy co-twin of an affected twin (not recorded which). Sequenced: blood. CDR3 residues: CASSGRVAATEAFF.